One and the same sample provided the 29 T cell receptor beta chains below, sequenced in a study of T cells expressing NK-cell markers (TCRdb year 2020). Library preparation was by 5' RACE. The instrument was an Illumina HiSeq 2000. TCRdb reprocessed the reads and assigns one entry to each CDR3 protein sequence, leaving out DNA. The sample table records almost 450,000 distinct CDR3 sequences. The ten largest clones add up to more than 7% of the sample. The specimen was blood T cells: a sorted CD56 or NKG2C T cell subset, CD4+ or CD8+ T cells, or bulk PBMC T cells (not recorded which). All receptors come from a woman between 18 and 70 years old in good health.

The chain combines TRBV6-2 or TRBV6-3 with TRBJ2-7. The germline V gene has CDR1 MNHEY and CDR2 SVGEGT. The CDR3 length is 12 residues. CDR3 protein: CASSRDSHEQYF.

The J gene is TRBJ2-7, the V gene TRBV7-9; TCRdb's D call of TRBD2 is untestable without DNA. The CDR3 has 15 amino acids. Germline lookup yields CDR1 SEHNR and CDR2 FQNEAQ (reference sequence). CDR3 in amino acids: CASSPPLAGGYEQYF. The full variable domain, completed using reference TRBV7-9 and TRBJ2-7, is DTGVSQNPRHKITKRGQNVTFRCDPISEHNRLYWYRQTLGQGPEFLTYFQNEAQLEKSRLLSDRFSAERPKGSFSTLEIQRTEQGDSAMYLCASSPPLAGGYEQYFGPGTRLTVT.

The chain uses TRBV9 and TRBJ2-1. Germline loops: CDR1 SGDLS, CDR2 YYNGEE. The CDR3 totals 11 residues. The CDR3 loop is CASNSGIEQFF.

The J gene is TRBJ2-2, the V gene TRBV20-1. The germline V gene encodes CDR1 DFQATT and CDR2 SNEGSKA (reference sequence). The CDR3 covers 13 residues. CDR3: CSASPYGTGELFF.

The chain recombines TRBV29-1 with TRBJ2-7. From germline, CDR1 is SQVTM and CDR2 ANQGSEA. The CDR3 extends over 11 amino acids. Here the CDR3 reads CSVSGTYEQYF.

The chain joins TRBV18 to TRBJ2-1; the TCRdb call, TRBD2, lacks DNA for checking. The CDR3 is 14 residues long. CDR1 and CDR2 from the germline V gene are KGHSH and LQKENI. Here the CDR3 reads CASSGTSSYNEQFF.

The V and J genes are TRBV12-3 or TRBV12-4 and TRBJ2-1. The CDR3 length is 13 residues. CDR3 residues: CASSPVGWNEQFF.

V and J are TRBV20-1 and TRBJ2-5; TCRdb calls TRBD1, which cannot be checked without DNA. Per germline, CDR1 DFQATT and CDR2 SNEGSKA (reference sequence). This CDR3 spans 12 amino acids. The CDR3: CSATGTAGTQYF.

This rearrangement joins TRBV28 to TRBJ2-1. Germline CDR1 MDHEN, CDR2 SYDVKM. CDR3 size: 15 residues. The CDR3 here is CASSPLGGTYNEQFF.

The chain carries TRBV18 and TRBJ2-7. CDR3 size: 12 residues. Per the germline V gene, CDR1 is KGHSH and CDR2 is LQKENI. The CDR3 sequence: CASSPDSSEQYF.

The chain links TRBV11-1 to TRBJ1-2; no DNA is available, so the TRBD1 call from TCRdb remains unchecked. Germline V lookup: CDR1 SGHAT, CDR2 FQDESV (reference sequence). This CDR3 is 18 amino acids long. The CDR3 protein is CASSPRGTGGSFNYGYTF. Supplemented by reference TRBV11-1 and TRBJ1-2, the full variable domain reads EAEVAQSPRYKITEKSQAVAFWCDPISGHATLYWYRQILGQGPELLVQFQDESVVDDSQLPKDRFSAERLKGVDSTLKIQPAELGDSAMYLCASSPRGTGGSFNYGYTFGSGTRLTVV.

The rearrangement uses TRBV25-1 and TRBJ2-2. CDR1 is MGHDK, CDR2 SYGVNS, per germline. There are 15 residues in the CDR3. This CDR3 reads CASRGTLENTGELFF.

The CDR3 is CASSLAGGVTDTQYF. The chain joins TRBV12-3 or TRBV12-4 to TRBJ2-3; TCRdb indicates TRBD2, and absent DNA this call remains unverified. The CDR3 totals 15 residues.

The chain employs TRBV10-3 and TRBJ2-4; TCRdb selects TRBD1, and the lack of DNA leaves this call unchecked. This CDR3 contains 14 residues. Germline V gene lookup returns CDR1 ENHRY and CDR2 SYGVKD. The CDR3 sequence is CAISMDRDKNIQYF.

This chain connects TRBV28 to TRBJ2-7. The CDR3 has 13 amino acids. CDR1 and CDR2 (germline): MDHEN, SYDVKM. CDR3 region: CASSLRQVWEQYF. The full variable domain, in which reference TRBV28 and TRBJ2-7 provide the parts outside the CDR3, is DVKVTQSSRYLVKRTGEKVFLECVQDMDHENMFWYRQDPGLGLRLIYFSYDVKMKEKGDIPEGYSVSREKKERFSLILESASTNQTSMYLCASSLRQVWEQYFGPGTRLTVT.

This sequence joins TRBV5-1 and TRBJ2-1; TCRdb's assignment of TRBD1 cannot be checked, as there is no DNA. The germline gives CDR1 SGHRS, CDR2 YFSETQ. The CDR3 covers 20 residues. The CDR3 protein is CASSPPTGGPPAGLYNEQFF.

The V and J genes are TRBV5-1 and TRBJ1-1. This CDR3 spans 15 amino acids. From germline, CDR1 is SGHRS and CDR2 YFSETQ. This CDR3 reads CASSLEDPRGTEAFF.

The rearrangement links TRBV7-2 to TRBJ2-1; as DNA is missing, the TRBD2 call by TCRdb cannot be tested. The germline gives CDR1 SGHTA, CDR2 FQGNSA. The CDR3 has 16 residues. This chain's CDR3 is CASSPLAGASYNEQFF.

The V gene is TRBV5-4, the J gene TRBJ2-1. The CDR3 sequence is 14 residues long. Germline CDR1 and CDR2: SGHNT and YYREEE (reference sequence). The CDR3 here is CASSQASSYNEQFF. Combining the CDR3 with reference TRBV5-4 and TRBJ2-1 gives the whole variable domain ETGVTQSPTHLIKTRGQQVTLRCSSQSGHNTVSWYQQALGQGPQFIFQYYREEENGRGNFPPRFSGLQFPNYSSELNVNALELDDSALYLCASSQASSYNEQFFGPGTRLTVL.

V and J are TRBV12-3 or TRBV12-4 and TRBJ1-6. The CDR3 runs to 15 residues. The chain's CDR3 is CASSLGSPYNSPLHF.

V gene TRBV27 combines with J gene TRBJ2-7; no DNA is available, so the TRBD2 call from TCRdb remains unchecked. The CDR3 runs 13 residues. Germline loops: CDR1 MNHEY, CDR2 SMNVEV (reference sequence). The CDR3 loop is CASRAGLAGVTFF.

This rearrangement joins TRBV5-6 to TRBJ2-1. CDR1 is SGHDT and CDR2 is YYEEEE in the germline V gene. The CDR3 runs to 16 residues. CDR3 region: CASSLELLSGANEQFF.

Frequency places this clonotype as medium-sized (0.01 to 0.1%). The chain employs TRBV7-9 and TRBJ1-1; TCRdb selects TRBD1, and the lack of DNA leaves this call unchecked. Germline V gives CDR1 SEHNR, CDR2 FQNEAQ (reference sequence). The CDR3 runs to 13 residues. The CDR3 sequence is CASSYLQGTEAFF.

The CDR3 sequence is CASIQTSGSYNEQFF. V gene TRBV19 combines with J gene TRBJ2-1; TCRdb picks TRBD2, but there is no DNA to check that call. The CDR3 has 15 residues. The germline V gene encodes CDR1 LNHDA and CDR2 SQIVND (reference sequence).

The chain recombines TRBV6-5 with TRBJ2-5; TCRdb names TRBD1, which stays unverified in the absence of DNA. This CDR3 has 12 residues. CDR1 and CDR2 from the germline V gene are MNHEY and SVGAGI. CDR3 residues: CASRQGKETQYF.

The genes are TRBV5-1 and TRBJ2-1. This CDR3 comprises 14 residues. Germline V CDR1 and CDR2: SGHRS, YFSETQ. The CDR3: CASSLGQRYNEQFF.

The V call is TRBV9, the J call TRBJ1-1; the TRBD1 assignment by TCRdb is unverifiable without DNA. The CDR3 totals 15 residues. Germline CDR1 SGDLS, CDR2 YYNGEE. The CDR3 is CASTPSGTANTEAFF.

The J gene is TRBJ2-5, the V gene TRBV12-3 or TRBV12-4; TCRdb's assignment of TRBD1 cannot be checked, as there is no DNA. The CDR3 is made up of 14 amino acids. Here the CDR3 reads CASSLGTAKETQYF.

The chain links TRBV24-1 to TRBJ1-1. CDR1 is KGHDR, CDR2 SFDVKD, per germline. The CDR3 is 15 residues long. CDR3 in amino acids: CATSDLDEYAGRAFF.